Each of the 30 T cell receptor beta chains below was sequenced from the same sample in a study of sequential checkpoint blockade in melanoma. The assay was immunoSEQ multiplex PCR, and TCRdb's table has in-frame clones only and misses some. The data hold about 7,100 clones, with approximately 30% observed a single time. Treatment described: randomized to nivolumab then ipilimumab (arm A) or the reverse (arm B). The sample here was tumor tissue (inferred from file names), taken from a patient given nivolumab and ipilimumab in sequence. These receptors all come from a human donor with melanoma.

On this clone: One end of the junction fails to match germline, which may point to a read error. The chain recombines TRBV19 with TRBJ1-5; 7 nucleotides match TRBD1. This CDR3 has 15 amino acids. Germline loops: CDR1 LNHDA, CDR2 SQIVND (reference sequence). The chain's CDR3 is CASRSKTGLNQPQHF. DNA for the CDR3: TGTGCCAGTAGATCGAAGACAGGGTTAAATCAACCCCAGCATTTT.

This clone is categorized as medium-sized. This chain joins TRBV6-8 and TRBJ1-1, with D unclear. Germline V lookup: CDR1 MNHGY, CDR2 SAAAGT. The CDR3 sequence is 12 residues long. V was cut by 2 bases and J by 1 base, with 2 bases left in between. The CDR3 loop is CASSYRNTEAFF. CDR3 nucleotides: TGTGCCAGCAGTTACAGGAACACTGAAGCTTTCTTT.

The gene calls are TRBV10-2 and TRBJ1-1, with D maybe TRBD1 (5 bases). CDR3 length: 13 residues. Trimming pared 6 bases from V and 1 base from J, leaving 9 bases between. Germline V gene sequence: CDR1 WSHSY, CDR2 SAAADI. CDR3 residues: CASSTQGNTEAFF. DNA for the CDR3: TGCGCCAGCAGCACCCAGGGGAACACTGAAGCTTTCTTT.

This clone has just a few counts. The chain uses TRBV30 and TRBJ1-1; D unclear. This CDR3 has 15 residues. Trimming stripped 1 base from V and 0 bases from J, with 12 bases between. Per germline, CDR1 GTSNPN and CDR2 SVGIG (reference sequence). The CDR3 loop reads CAWSGTRLMNTEAFF. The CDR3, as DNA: TGTGCCTGGAGTGGGACTAGGTTGATGAACACTGAAGCTTTCTTT.

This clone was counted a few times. For the CDR3, the DNA is TGTGCCAGCAGCCAAGTAGGAGGCCGAGATACGCAGTATTTT. It encodes CASSQVGGRDTQYF. The gene calls are TRBV11-3 and TRBJ2-3, with D perhaps matching TRBD2 (5 bases). V lost 5 bases to trimming and J lost 5 bases, with 14 bases between them. This CDR3 has 14 amino acids. Per the germline V gene, CDR1 is SGHNT and CDR2 is YENEEA. The entire variable domain, with the rest obtained from reference TRBV11-3 and TRBJ2-3, is as follows: EAGVVQSPRYKIIEKKQPVAFWCNPISGHNTLYWYLQNLGQGPELLIRYENEEAVDDSQLPKDRFSAERLKGVDSTLKIQPAELGDSAVYLCASSQVGGRDTQYFGPGTRLTVL.

The CDR3 DNA reads as TGTGCGACGGGGCCAGGGGAGACCCAGTACTTC. Residues: CATGPGETQYF. The chain uses TRBV19 and TRBJ2-5, with D possibly called TRBD1 or TRBD2 (5 bases each). Germline loops: CDR1 LNHDA, CDR2 SQIVND (reference sequence). The CDR3 consists of 11 residues.

CDR3 sequence: CASSRLGTLNTGELFF. Written as DNA, the CDR3 is TGCGCCAGCAGTCGACTGGGAACCTTGAACACCGGGGAGCTGTTTTTT. This chain links TRBV5-1 with TRBJ2-2, with D hard to call. Germline CDR1 and CDR2: SGHRS and YFSETQ. V lost 5 bases, J lost 1 base, and 15 bases lay in between. The CDR3 is 16 residues long.

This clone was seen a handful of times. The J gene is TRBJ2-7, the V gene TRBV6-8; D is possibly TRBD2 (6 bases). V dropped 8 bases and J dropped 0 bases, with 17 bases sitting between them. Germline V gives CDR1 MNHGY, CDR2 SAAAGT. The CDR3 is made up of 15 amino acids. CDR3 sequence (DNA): TGTGCCAGCCTACACTATAGCGGAAGCTCCTACGAGCAGTACTTC. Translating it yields CASLHYSGSSYEQYF.

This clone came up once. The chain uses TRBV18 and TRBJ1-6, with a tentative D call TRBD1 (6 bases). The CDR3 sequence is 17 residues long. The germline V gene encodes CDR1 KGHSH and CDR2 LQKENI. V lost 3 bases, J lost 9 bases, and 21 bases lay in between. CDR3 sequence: CASSPQLVQGSASPLHF. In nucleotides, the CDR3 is TGTGCCAGCTCACCGCAACTCGTGCAGGGGAGTGCTTCACCCCTCCACTTT.

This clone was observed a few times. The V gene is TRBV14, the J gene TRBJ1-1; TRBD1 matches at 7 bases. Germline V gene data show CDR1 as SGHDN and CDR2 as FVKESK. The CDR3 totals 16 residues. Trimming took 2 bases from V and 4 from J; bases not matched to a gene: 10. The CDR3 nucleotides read TGTGCCAGCAGCCAATTTTTAGGGGGCGCGTCCACTGAAGCTTTCTTT. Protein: CASSQFLGGASTEAFF. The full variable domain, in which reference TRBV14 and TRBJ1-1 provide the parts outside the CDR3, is EAGVTQFPSHSVIEKGQTVTLRCDPISGHDNLYWYRRVMGKEIKFLLHFVKESKQDESGMPNNRFLAERTGGTYSTLKVQPAELEDSGVYFCASSQFLGGASTEAFFGQGTRLTVV.

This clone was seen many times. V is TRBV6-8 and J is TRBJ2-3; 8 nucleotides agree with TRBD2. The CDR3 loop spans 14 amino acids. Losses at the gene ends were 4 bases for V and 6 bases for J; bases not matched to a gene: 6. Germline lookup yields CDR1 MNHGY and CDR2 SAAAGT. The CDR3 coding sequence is TGTGCCAGCAGTTCCAGCGGGGGTAGCGATACGCAGTATTTT. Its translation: CASSSSGGSDTQYF.

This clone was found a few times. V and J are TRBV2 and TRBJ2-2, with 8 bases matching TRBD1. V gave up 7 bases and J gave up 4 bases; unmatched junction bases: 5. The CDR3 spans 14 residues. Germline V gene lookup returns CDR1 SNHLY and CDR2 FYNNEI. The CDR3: CASTRQGSTGELFF. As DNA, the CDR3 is TGTGCCAGCACCCGACAGGGGAGCACCGGGGAGCTGTTTTTT.

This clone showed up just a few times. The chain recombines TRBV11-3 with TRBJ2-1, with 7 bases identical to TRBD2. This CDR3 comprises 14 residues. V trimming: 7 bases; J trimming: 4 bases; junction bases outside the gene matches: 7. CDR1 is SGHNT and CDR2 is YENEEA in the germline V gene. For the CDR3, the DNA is TGTGCCAGCATGCGACCCGGGGGGTACAATGAGCAGTTCTTC. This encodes CASMRPGGYNEQFF.

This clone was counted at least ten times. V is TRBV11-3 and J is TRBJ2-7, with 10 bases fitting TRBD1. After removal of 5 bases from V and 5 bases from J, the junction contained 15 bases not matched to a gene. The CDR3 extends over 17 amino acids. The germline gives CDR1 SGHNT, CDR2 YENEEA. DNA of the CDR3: TGTGCCAGCAGCCTCCATCTTCCGGGACAGGGGTCCCACGAGCAGTACTTC. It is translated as CASSLHLPGQGSHEQYF.

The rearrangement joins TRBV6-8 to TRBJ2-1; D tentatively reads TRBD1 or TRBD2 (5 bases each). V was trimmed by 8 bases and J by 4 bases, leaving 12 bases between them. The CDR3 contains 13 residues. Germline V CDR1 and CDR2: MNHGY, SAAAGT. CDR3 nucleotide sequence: TGTGCCAGCTGTCGGGACGGATACAATGAGCAGTTCTTC. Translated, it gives CASCRDGYNEQFF.

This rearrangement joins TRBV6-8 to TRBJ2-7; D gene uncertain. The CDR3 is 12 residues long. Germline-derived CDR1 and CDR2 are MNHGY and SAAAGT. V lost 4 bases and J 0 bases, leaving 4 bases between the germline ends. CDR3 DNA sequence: TGTGCCAGCAGTTCACTCTCCTACGAGCAGTACTTC. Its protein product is CASSSLSYEQYF.

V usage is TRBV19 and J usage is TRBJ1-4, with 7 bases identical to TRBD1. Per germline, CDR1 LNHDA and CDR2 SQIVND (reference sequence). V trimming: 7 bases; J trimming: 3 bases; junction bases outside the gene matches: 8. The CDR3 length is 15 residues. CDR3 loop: CASIRTGRSNEKLFF. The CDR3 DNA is TGTGCCAGTATCAGGACAGGCCGCTCTAATGAAAAACTGTTTTTT.

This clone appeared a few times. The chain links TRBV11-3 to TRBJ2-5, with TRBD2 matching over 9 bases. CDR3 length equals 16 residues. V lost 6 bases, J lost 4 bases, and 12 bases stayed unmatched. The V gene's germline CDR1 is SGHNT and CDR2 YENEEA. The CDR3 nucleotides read TGTGCCAGCAGGTCCCAACGCGGGGGGGCGGGAGAGACCCAGTACTTC. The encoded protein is CASRSQRGGAGETQYF.

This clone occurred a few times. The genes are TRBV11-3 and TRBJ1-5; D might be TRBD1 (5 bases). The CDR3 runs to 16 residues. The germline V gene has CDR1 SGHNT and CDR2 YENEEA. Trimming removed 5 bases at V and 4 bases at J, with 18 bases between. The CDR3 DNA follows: TGTGCCAGCAGCCCTTTCGGGACCGAAGGTAATCAGCCCCAGCATTTT. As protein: CASSPFGTEGNQPQHF.

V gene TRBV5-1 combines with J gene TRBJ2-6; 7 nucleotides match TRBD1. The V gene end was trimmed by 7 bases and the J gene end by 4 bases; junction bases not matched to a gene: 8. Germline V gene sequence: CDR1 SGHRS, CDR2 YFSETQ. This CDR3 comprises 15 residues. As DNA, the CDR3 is TGCGCCAGCCGCCAAGGGGGCGCAGGGGCCAACGTCCTGACTTTC. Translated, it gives CASRQGGAGANVLTF.

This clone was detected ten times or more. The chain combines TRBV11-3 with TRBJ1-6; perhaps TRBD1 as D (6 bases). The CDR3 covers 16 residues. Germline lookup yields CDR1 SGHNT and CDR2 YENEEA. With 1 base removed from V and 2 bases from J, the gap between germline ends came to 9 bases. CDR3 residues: CASSLGGQPYNSPLHF. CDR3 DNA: TGTGCCAGCAGCTTAGGCGGACAGCCCTATAATTCACCCCTCCACTTT.

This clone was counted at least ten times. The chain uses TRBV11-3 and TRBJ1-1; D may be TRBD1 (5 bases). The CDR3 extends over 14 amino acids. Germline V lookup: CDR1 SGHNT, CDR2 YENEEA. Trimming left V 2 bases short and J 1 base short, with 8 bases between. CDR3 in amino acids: CASSLSGPNTEAFF. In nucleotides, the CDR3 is TGTGCCAGCAGCTTATCAGGGCCGAACACTGAAGCTTTCTTT.

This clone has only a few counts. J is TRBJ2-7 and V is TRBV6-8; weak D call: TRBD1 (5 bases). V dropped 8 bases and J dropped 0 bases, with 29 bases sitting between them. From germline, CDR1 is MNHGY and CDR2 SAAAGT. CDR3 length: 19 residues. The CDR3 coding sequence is TGTGCCAGCTACGTTATCCTACAAAGCCCCGACAGCCGCTCCTACGAGCAGTACTTC. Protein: CASYVILQSPDSRSYEQYF.

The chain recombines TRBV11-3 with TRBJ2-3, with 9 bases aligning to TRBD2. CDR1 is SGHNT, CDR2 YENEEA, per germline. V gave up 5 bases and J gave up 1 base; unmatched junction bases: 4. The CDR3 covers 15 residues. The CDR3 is CASSRRGGGTDTQYF. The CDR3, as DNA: TGTGCCAGCAGCCGGCGGGGGGGCGGCACAGATACGCAGTATTTT. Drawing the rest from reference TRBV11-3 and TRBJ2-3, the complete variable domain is EAGVVQSPRYKIIEKKQPVAFWCNPISGHNTLYWYLQNLGQGPELLIRYENEEAVDDSQLPKDRFSAERLKGVDSTLKIQPAELGDSAVYLCASSRRGGGTDTQYFGPGTRLTVL.

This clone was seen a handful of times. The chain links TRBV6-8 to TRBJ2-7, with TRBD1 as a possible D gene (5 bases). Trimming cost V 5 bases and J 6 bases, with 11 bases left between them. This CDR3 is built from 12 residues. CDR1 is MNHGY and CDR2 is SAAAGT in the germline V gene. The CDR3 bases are TGTGCCAGCAGTGGCCTAAGGGGCGAGCAGTACTTC. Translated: CASSGLRGEQYF.

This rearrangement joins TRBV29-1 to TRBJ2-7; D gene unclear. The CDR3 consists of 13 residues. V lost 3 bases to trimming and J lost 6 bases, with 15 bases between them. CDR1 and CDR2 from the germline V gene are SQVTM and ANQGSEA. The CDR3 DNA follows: TGCAGCGTTGAGGCCAGTCCCAATAGCGAGCAGTACTTC. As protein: CSVEASPNSEQYF.

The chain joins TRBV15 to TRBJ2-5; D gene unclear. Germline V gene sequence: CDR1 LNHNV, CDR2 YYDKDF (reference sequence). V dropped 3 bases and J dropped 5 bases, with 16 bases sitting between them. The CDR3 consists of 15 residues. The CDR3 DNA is TGTGCCACCAGCAGTGAGCCCCGGGCCGGGGAGACCCAGTACTTC. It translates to CATSSEPRAGETQYF.

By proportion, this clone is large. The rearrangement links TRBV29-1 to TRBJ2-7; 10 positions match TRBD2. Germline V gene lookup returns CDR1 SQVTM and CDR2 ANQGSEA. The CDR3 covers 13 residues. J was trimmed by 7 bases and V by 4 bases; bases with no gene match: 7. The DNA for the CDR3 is TGCAGCGTTGGTCTAGCGGGAGCGCAGGAGCAGTACTTC. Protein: CSVGLAGAQEQYF.

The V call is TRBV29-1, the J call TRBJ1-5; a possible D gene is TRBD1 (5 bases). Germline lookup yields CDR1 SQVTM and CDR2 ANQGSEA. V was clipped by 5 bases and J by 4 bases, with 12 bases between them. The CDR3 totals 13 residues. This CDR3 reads CSVKNGGNQPQHF. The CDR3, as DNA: TGCAGCGTTAAAAACGGGGGAAATCAGCCCCAGCATTTT.

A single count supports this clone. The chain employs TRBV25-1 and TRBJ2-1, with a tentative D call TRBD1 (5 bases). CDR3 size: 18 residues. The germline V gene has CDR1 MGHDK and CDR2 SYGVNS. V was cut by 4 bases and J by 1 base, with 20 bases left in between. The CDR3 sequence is CASSAPRTRAGSYNEQFF. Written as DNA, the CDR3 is TGTGCCAGCAGTGCGCCGCGCACAAGGGCAGGGTCCTACAATGAGCAGTTCTTC.